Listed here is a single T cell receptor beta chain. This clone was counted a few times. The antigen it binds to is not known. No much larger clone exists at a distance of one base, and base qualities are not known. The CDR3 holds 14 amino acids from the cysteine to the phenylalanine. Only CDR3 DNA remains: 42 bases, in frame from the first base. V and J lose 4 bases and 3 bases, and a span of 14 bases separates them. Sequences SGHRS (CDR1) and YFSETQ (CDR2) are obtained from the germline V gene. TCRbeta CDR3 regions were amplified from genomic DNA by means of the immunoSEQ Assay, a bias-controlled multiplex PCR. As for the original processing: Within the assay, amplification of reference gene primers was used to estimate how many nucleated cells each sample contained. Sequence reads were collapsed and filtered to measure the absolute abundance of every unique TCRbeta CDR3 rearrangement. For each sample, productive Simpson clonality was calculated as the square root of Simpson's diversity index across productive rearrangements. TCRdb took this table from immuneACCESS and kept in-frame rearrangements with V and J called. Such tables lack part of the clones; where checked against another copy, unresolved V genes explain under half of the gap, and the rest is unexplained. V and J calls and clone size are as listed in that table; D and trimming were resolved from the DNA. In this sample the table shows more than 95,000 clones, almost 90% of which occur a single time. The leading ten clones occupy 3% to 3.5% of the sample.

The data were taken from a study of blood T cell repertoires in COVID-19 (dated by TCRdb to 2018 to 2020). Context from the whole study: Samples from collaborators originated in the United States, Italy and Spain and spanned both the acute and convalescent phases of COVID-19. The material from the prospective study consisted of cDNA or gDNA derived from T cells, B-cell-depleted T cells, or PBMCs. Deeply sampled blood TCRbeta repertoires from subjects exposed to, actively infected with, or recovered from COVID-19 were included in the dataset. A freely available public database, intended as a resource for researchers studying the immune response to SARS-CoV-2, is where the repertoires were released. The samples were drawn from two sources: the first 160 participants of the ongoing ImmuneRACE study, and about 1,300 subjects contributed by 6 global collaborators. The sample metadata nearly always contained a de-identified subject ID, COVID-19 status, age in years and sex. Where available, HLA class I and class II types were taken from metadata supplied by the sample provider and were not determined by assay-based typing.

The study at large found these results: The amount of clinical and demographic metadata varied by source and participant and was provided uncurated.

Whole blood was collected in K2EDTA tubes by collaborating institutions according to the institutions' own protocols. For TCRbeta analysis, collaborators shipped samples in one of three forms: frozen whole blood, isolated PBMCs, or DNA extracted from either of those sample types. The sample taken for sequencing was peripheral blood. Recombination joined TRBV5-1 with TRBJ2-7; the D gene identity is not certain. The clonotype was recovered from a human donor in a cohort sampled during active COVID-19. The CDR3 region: CASSPRGRVYEQYF. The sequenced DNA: TGCGCCAGCAGCCCCCGCGGCCGAGTCTACGAGCAGTACTTC.